These 2 T cell receptor beta chains were sequenced from one sample in a study of cytomegalovirus exposure and HLA in healthy donors. PCR primers comprised 60 Vbeta and 13 Jbeta primers. Using immunoSEQ multiplex PCR, the repertoire was profiled, and TCRdb retains in-frame clones only, with some absent. The top ten clones hold more than 1.5% of a sample with roughly 130,000 clones, about 79% of them seen once. The material sequenced was PBMCs. The source of these receptors is a man aged 18-30 years in good health and CMV-seronegative.

The J gene is TRBJ2-1, the V gene TRBV7-6; TRBD2 agrees at 7 bases. Unmatched junction bases numbered 3, after V lost 1 base and J lost 6 bases. This CDR3 region has 14 residues. CDR1 SGHVS and CDR2 FNYEAQ come from the germline V gene. CDR3 nucleotides: TGTGCCAGCAGCTTAGGAGGGACTATCAATGAGCAGTTCTTC. Its translation: CASSLGGTINEQFF.

The rearrangement uses TRBV30 and TRBJ1-4, with 7 bases that match TRBD1. Per germline, CDR1 GTSNPN and CDR2 SVGIG (reference sequence). The junction had 5 bases not matched to a gene; V was cut back by 4 bases and J by 0 bases. The CDR3 length is 15 residues. CDR3 bases: TGTGCCTGGAAACAGGGGACCTCAACTAATGAAAAACTGTTTTTT. As protein: CAWKQGTSTNEKLFF.